One and the same sample provided the 28 T cell receptor beta chains below, sequenced in a study of response to subunit inactivated influenza vaccine. MiXCR, run by TCRdb on the RT-PCR reads, gives a single entry per CDR3 protein. Here the sample spans under 850,000 distinct CDR3 sequences, about a fifth being singletons. Sample: PBMCs from blood, taken approximately 5 days after vaccination. The receptors shown here come from a man between 45 and 60 years old who received an inactivated influenza vaccine.

This clonotype was counted between two and nine times. The V call is TRBV7-6, the J call TRBJ2-7, with TRBD1 identical over 8 bases. Trimming took 1 base from V and 1 from J; bases not matched to a gene: 6. The CDR3 runs to 16 residues. Germline CDR1 is SGHVS and CDR2 is FNYEAQ. In nucleotides, the CDR3 is TGTGCCAGCAGCTTAGGGTGGACAGGGCCGTCCTACGAGCAGTACTTC. Protein sequence: CASSLGWTGPSYEQYF.

The V gene is TRBV20-1, the J gene TRBJ2-3; D is ambiguous. This CDR3 region has 14 residues. Germline V lookup: CDR1 DFQATT, CDR2 SNEGSKA (reference sequence). Trimming pared 3 bases from V and 6 bases from J, leaving 16 bases between. Written as DNA, the CDR3 is TGCAGTGCTAGCGGCGGCAGGCGGTCGGATACGCAGTATTTT. It encodes CSASGGRRSDTQYF.

This chain uses TRBV7-2 with TRBJ2-7; 8 nucleotides line up with TRBD1. Germline V CDR1 and CDR2: SGHTA, FQGNSA. The V and J ends lost 4 bases and 2 bases, in that order; junction bases with no gene match: 7. This CDR3 has 15 amino acids. CDR3 DNA sequence: TGTGCCAGCAGCTACGGGACAGGATTGACCTACGAGCAGTACTTC. Protein: CASSYGTGLTYEQYF.

This sequence joins TRBV15 and TRBJ2-3; no clear D gene. From germline, CDR1 is LNHNV and CDR2 YYDKDF (reference sequence). V was cut by 9 bases and J by 4 bases, with 14 bases left in between. This CDR3 is built from 13 residues. The CDR3 region is CATRIAVADTQYF. The CDR3 coding sequence is TGTGCCACAAGAATAGCAGTCGCAGATACGCAGTATTTT. Looking up the rest from reference TRBV15 and TRBJ2-3 gives the full variable domain: DAMVIQNPRYQVTQFGKPVTLSCSQTLNHNVMYWYQQKSSQAPKLLFHYYDKDFNNEADTPDNFQSRRPNTSFCFLDIRSPGLGDTAMYLCATRIAVADTQYFGPGTRLTVL.

This clonotype was recorded at least ten times. The chain uses TRBV5-6 and TRBJ2-5; 11 nucleotides agree with TRBD1. The CDR3 runs 15 residues. In germline, CDR1 is SGHDT, CDR2 YYEEEE. Losses at the gene ends were 2 bases for V and 7 bases for J; bases not matched to a gene: 7. CDR3 in amino acids: CASSFLGTGGATQYF. As DNA, the CDR3 is TGTGCCAGCAGCTTTCTAGGGACAGGGGGGGCGACCCAGTACTTC.

The chain recombines TRBV20-1 with TRBJ2-7; 12 nucleotides line up with TRBD1. With 3 bases clipped from V and 4 bases from J, the junction kept 10 bases outside the gene matches. This CDR3 comprises 16 residues. Germline loops: CDR1 DFQATT, CDR2 SNEGSKA (reference sequence). The CDR3 is CSASKGTGGLGYEQYF. DNA of the CDR3: TGCAGTGCTAGTAAGGGGACAGGGGGCTTGGGGTACGAGCAGTACTTC.

The J gene is TRBJ2-1, the V gene TRBV5-1; D not certain. Trimming pared 1 base from V and 2 bases from J, leaving 13 bases between. CDR1 is SGHRS and CDR2 is YFSETQ in the germline V gene. This CDR3 is 16 amino acids long. The CDR3 coding sequence is TGCGCCAGCAGCTTGACTTCGGCTACTGCCTACAATGAGCAGTTCTTC. Encoded protein: CASSLTSATAYNEQFF.

This clonotype was seen repeatedly, ten times or more. The V call is TRBV24-1, the J call TRBJ2-1, with TRBD1 matching 8 bases. With 2 bases clipped from V and 8 bases from J, the junction kept 10 bases outside the gene matches. The CDR3 sequence is 16 residues long. The germline gives CDR1 KGHDR, CDR2 SFDVKD. This CDR3 reads CATSDYGTGQEYEQFF. Here the CDR3 DNA reads TGTGCCACCAGTGATTACGGGACAGGCCAAGAGTATGAGCAGTTCTTC.

The chain is built from TRBV23-1 and TRBJ2-2, with a tentative D call TRBD2 (5 bases). TRBV23-1 is an ORF, with its function uncertain. Trimming shortened V by 3 bases and J by 6 bases, and 17 bases separated the two germline ends. There are 16 residues in the CDR3. The CDR3 protein is CASSHMLVRGPGELFF. CDR3 bases: TGCGCCAGCAGTCACATGCTAGTGCGAGGGCCCGGGGAGCTGTTTTTT.

This clonotype was seen a handful of times. The genes are TRBV5-5 and TRBJ1-5; no clear D. The CDR3 spans 13 residues. The germline V and J ends were trimmed by 1 base and 3 bases, with 5 bases remaining between them. CDR1 and CDR2 from the germline V gene are SGHKS and YYEKEE (reference sequence). CDR3 in amino acids: CASSLRDNQPQHF. The CDR3 nucleotides read TGTGCCAGCAGCTTGCGGGACAATCAGCCCCAGCATTTT.

In nucleotides, the CDR3 is TGTGCCAGCAGCCCCAAGGGCGGGGGCTCCTACAATGAGCAGTTCTTC. It specifies CASSPKGGGSYNEQFF. This chain connects TRBV7-9 to TRBJ2-1; 7 nucleotides agree with TRBD2. The V segment lost 5 bases and the J segment 0 bases; nucleotides outside the gene matches: 7. Germline V CDR1 and CDR2: SEHNR, FQNEAQ (reference sequence). The CDR3 is 16 residues long.

V gene TRBV20-1 combines with J gene TRBJ1-6, with D uncertain. CDR3 size: 13 residues. V was pared by 5 bases and J by 4 bases, with 9 bases between. From germline, CDR1 is DFQATT and CDR2 SNEGSKA (reference sequence). The CDR3: CSAPDDYNSPLHF. The CDR3 region has the DNA TGCAGTGCTCCGGACGATTATAATTCACCCCTCCACTTT.

At least ten counts were recorded for this clonotype. This rearrangement joins TRBV10-3 to TRBJ1-1; TRBD1 agrees at 12 bases. In germline, CDR1 is ENHRY, CDR2 SYGVKD. V lost 6 bases to trimming and J lost 6 bases; unmatched junction nucleotides: 5. The CDR3 is 14 residues long. CDR3 nucleotide sequence: TGTGCCATCAGGGGGACAGGGGGCATCGCTGAAGCTTTCTTT. This translates into CAIRGTGGIAEAFF.

This clonotype has a count of ten or more. The chain combines TRBV29-1 with TRBJ2-5, with 10 bases aligning to TRBD1. V gave up 7 bases and J gave up 5 bases; unmatched junction bases: 13. The germline V gene encodes CDR1 SQVTM and CDR2 ANQGSEA. This CDR3 region has 15 residues. Written as DNA, the CDR3 is TGCAGCGCTGCTCCGGGACAGGGGCTGCGGGAGACCCAGTACTTC. This sequence encodes CSAAPGQGLRETQYF.

This chain links TRBV5-1 with TRBJ1-1; maybe TRBD1 (6 bases). Germline V gene sequence: CDR1 SGHRS, CDR2 YFSETQ. The ends were cut back, 0 bases at V and 5 bases at J, with 14 bases in the middle. The CDR3 spans 15 residues. CDR3 sequence reads: CASSLEGGRGTEAFF. The CDR3 coding sequence is TGCGCCAGCAGCTTGGAAGGGGGGCGGGGGACTGAAGCTTTCTTT. Filled out from reference TRBV5-1 and TRBJ1-1, the complete variable domain reads KAGVTQTPRYLIKTRGQQVTLSCSPISGHRSVSWYQQTPGQGLQFLFEYFSETQRNKGNFPGRFSGRQFSNSRSEMNVSTLELGDSALYLCASSLEGGRGTEAFFGQGTRLTVV.

This clonotype was seen only a few times. V and J are TRBV7-8 and TRBJ2-2; D uncertain. V was trimmed by 2 bases and J by 1 base, leaving 5 bases between them. This CDR3 is built from 14 residues. Looked up from germline, CDR1 is SGHVS and CDR2 is FQNEAQ. CDR3 coding DNA: TGTGCCAGCAGCTTACAGTGGAACACCGGGGAGCTGTTTTTT. Translation gives CASSLQWNTGELFF. The entire variable domain, with the rest obtained from reference TRBV7-8 and TRBJ2-2, is as follows: GAGVSQSPRYKVAKRGQDVALRCDPISGHVSLFWYQQALGQGPEFLTYFQNEAQLDKSGLPSDRFFAERPEGSVSTLKIQRTQQEDSAVYLCASSLQWNTGELFFGEGSRLTVL.

This clonotype was found many times. The chain uses TRBV7-2 and TRBJ2-2; maybe TRBD2 (5 bases). The CDR3 spans 14 residues. The germline gives CDR1 SGHTA, CDR2 FQGNSA. V lost 6 bases to trimming and J lost 4 bases, with 12 bases between them. This CDR3 reads CASRYGLSTGELFF. The CDR3 bases are TGTGCCAGCAGATACGGACTCTCCACCGGGGAGCTGTTTTTT.

The chain uses TRBV14 and TRBJ2-1; 11 positions match TRBD1. After removal of 3 bases from V and 7 bases from J, the junction contained 11 bases not matched to a gene. The CDR3 covers 17 residues. Germline assignment: CDR1 SGHDN and CDR2 FVKESK. The CDR3 region is CASSQRVGQGVGNEQFF. The CDR3 DNA reads TGTGCCAGCAGCCAGCGAGTGGGACAGGGGGTGGGGAATGAGCAGTTCTTC.

This chain connects TRBV12-3 or TRBV12-4 to TRBJ2-6, with a weak D call TRBD1 (6 bases). The CDR3 runs 13 residues. The germline V and J ends were trimmed by 10 bases and 4 bases, with 11 bases remaining between them. Here the CDR3 DNA reads TGTGCCAACAGGGCGGCCGGGGCCAACGTCCTGACTTTC. It yields the protein CANRAAGANVLTF.

The rearrangement joins TRBV27 to TRBJ1-5, with a tentative D call TRBD1 (5 bases). V lost 2 bases, J lost 6 bases, and 11 bases lay in between. CDR1 and CDR2 from the germline V gene are MNHEY and SMNVEV (reference sequence). The CDR3 has 14 residues. The CDR3 loop reads CASSLGRVGQPQHF. CDR3 nucleotides: TGTGCCAGCAGTTTAGGCAGGGTCGGTCAGCCCCAGCATTTT.

The chain joins TRBV12-3 or TRBV12-4 to TRBJ2-2; D call uncertain. The CDR3 covers 16 residues. The ends were cut back, 9 bases at V and 4 bases at J, with 21 bases in the middle. CDR3 amino acids: CASSRAAGVSTGELFF. For the CDR3, the DNA is TGTGCCAGTTCGCGCGCGGCAGGAGTATCCACCGGGGAGCTGTTTTTT.

This clonotype was seen ten or more times. The chain is built from TRBV27 and TRBJ2-7, with 10 positions matching TRBD2. Losses at the gene ends were 6 bases for V and 4 bases for J; bases not matched to a gene: 6. Germline CDR1 reads MNHEY; CDR2 reads SMNVEV (reference sequence). This CDR3 contains 14 residues. This CDR3 reads CASRPSGSMYEQYF. CDR3 coding DNA: TGTGCCAGCAGACCTAGCGGGAGTATGTACGAGCAGTACTTC.

The chain links TRBV12-3 or TRBV12-4 to TRBJ2-5, with 9 bases fitting TRBD1. Losses at the gene ends were 3 bases for V and 5 bases for J; bases not matched to a gene: 4. This CDR3 has 14 residues. CDR3 sequence: CASSFSGTGETQYF. CDR3 DNA sequence: TGTGCCAGCAGTTTTTCCGGGACAGGGGAGACCCAGTACTTC.

The V call is TRBV19, the J call TRBJ2-3; D remains unclear. V was trimmed by 10 bases and J by 5 bases, leaving 10 bases between them. The germline V gene encodes CDR1 LNHDA and CDR2 SQIVND (reference sequence). This CDR3 region has 11 residues. CDR3 bases: TGTGCCACGCAGGACCGAGATACGCAGTATTTT. Its translation is CATQDRDTQYF. Combining the CDR3 with reference TRBV19 and TRBJ2-3 gives the whole variable domain DGGITQSPKYLFRKEGQNVTLSCEQNLNHDAMYWYRQDPGQGLRLIYYSQIVNDFQKGDIAEGYSVSREKKESFPLTVTSAQKNPTAFYLCATQDRDTQYFGPGTRLTVL.

This clonotype was counted a few times. This chain connects TRBV29-1 to TRBJ1-1, with D perhaps TRBD1 (5 bases). This CDR3 has 10 amino acids. The germline gives CDR1 SQVTM, CDR2 ANQGSEA. Trimming took 3 bases from V and 7 from J, leaving 6 bases between them. CDR3: CSVDGGEAFF. DNA of the CDR3: TGCAGCGTTGACGGGGGTGAAGCTTTCTTT.

In DNA, the CDR3 is TGTGCCAGCAGTTATTCCTTACGTAAAAATGAGCAGTTCTTC. This translates into CASSYSLRKNEQFF. The chain has TRBV6-2 or TRBV6-3 and TRBJ2-1; no definite D call. With 3 bases removed from V and 7 bases from J, the gap between germline ends came to 13 bases. CDR3 length: 14 amino acids. The germline V gene has CDR1 MNHEY and CDR2 SVGEGT.

There are a few counts of this clonotype. This rearrangement joins TRBV11-2 to TRBJ1-2; D is possibly TRBD1 (5 bases). The germline V gene has CDR1 SGHAT and CDR2 FQNNGV. The CDR3 totals 15 residues. V dropped 5 bases and J dropped 5 bases, with 18 bases sitting between them. The CDR3 coding sequence is TGTGCCAGCAGCCCCGTCCCACAGGCGGGATATGGCTACACCTTC. Amino acid sequence: CASSPVPQAGYGYTF. Full variable domain (missing parts from reference TRBV11-2 and TRBJ1-2): EAGVAQSPRYKIIEKRQSVAFWCNPISGHATLYWYQQILGQGPKLLIQFQNNGVVDDSQLPKDRFSAERLKGVDSTLKIQPAKLEDSAVYLCASSPVPQAGYGYTFGSGTRLTVV.

This clonotype was seen only a few times. The chain combines TRBV9 with TRBJ2-5, with D perhaps matching TRBD1 (6 bases). The germline V and J ends were trimmed by 2 bases and 4 bases, with 12 bases remaining between them. Per germline, CDR1 SGDLS and CDR2 YYNGEE. CDR3 size: 14 residues. The CDR3 DNA sequence: TGTGCCAGCAGCGTTAACGACAGGAGAGAGACCCAGTACTTC. This sequence encodes CASSVNDRRETQYF.